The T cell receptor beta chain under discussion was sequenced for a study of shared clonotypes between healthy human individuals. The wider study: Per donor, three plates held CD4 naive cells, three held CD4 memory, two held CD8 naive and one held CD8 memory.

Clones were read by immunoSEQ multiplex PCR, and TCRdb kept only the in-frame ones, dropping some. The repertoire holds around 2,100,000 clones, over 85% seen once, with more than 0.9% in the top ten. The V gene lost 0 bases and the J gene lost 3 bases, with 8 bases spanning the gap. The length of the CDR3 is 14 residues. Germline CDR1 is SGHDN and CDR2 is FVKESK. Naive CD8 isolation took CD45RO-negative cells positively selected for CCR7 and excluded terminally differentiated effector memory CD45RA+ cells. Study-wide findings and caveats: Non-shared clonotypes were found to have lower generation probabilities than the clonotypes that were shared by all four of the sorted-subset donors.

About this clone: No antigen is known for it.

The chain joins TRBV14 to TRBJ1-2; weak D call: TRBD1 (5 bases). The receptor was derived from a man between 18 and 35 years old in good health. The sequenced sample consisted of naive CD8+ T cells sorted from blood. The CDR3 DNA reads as TGTGCCAGCAGCCAAGAGGCAGGGTACTATGGCTACACCTTC. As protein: CASSQEAGYYGYTF.